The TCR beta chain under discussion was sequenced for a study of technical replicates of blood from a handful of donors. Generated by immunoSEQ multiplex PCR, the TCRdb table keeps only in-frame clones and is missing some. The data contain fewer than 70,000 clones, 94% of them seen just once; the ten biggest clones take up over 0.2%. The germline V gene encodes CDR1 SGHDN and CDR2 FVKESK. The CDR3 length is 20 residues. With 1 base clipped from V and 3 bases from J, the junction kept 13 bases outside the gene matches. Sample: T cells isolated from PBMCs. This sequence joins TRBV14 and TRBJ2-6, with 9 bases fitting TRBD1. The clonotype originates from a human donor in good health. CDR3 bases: TGTGCCAGCAGCCAAGGGAGTTGGGGACAGGGATTCGGTGGGGCCAACGTCCTGACTTTC. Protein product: CASSQGSWGQGFGGANVLTF.